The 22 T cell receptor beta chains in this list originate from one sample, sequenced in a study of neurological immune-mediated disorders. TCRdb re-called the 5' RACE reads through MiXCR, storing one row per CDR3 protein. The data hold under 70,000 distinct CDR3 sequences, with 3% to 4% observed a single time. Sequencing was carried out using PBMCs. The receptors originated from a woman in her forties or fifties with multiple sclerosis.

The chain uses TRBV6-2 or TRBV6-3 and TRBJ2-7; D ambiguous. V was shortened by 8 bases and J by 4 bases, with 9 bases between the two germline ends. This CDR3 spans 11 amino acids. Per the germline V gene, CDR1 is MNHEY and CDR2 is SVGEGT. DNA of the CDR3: TGTGCCAGCCAAGACCGGTACGAGCAGTACGTC. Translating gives CASQDRYEQYV.

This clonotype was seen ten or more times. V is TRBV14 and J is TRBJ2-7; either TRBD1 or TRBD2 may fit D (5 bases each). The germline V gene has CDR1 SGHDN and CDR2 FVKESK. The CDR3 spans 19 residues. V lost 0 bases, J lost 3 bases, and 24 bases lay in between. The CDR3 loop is CASSQDRGFVIGRGYEQYF. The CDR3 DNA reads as TGTGCCAGCAGCCAAGATCGGGGCTTTGTAATCGGTCGAGGCTACGAGCAGTACTTC.

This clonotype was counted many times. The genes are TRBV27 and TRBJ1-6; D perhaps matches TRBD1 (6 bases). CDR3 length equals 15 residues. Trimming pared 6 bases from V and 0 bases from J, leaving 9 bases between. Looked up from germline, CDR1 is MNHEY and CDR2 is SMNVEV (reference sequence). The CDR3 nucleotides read TGTGCCAGCAGAATAGGGGGCTCCTATAATTCACCCCTCCACTTT. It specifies CASRIGGSYNSPLHF.

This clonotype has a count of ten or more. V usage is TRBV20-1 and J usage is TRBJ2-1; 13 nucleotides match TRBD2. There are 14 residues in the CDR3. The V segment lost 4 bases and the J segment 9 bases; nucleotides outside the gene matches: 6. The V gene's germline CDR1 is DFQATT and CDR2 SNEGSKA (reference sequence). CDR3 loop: CSAKGLAGWAEQFF. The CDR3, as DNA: TGCAGTGCTAAGGGACTAGCGGGATGGGCTGAGCAGTTCTTC.

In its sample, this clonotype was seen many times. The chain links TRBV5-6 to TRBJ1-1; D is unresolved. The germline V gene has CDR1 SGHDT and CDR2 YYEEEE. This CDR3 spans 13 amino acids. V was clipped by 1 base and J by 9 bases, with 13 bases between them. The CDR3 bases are TGTGCCAGCAGCTTGTTGGCGGCAGATCAAGCTTTCTTT. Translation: CASSLLAADQAFF.

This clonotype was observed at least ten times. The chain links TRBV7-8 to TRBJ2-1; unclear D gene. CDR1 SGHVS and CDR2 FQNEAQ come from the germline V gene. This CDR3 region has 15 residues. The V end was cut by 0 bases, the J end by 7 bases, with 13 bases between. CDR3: CASSLAGSDWNEQFF. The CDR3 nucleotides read TGTGCCAGCAGCTTAGCGGGGTCGGATTGGAATGAGCAGTTCTTC.

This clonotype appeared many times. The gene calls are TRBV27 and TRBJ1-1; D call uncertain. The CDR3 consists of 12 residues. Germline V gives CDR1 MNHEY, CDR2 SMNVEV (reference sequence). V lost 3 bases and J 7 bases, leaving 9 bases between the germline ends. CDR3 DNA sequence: TGTGCCAGCAGTTTCAGAGACGGTGAAGCTTTCTTT. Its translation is CASSFRDGEAFF.

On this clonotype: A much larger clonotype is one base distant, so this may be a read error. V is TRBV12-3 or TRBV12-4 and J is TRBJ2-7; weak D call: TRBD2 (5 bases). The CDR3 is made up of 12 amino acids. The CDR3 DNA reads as TGTGACAGCAGTTTGGGCGGGTACGAGCAGTACTTC. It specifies CDSSLGGYEQYF.

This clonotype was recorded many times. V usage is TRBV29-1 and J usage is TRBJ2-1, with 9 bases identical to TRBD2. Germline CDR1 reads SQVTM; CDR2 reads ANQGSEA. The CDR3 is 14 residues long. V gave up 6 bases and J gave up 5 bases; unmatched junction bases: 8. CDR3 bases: TGCAGCGTCCTCGGGACTAGCAGAAACAATGAGCAGTTCTTC. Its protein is CSVLGTSRNNEQFF.

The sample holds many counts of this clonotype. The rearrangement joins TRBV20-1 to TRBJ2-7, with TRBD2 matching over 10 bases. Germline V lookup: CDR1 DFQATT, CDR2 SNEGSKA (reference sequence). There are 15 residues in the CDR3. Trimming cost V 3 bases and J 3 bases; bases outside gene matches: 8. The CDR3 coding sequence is TGCAGTGCTAGCCGCCCGGCTAGCGGGAGCTACGAGCAGTACTTC. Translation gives CSASRPASGSYEQYF.

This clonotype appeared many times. CDR3 nucleotide sequence: TGCAGTGCTAGAGATTGGGGGGGTTCACCCCTCCACTTT. This gives the protein CSARDWGGSPLHF. The J gene is TRBJ1-6, the V gene TRBV20-1, with D tentatively TRBD1 (5 bases). Germline lookup yields CDR1 DFQATT and CDR2 SNEGSKA (reference sequence). The CDR3 contains 13 residues. The V end lost 0 bases, the J end lost 9 bases, and 9 bases lay between the germline ends.

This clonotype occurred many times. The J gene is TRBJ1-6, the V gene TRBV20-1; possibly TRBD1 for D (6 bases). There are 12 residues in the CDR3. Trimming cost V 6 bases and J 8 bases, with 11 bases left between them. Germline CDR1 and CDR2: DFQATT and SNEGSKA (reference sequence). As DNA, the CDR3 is TGCAGTGCACAGGGCGGAGATTCACCCCTCCACTTT. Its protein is CSAQGGDSPLHF.

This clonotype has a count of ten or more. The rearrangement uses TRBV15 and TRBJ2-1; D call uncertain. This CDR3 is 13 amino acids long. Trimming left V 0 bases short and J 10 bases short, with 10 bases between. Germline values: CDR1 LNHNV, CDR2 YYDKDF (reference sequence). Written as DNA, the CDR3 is TGTGCCACCAGCAGAGATCCGGCAGCCGAGCAGTTCTTC. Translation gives CATSRDPAAEQFF.

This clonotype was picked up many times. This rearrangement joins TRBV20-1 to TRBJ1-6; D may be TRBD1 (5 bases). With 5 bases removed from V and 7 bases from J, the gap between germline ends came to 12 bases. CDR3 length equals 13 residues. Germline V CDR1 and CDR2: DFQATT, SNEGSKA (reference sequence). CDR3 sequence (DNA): TGCAGTGCTGAGACAGACAGAAATTCACCCCTCCACTTT. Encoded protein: CSAETDRNSPLHF.

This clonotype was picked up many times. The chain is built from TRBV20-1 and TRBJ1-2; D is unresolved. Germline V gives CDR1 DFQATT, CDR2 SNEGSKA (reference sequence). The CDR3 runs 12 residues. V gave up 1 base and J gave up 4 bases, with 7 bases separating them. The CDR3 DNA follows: TGCAGTGCTAGAGGGCAGTCCTATGGCTACACCTTC. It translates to CSARGQSYGYTF.

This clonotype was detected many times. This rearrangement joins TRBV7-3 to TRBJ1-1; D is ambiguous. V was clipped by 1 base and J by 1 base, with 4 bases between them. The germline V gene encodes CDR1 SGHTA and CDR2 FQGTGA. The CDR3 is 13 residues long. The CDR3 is CASSLSENTEAFF. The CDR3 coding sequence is TGTGCCAGCAGCTTAAGTGAGAACACTGAAGCTTTCTTT.

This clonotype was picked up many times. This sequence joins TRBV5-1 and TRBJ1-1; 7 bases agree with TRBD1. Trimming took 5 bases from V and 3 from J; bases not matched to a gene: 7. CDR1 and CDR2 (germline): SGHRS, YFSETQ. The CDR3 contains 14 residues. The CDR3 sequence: CASSRTGSDTEAFF. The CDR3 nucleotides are TGCGCCAGCAGTCGGACAGGTTCCGACACTGAAGCTTTCTTT.

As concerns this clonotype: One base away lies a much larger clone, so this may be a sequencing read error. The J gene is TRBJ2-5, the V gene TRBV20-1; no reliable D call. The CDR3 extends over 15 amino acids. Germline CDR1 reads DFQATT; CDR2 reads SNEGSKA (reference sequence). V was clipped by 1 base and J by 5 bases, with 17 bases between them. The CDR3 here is CSARAQGNVGETQYF. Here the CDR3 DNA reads TGCAGTGCTAGAGCCCAAGGGAATGTGGGGGAGACCCAGTACTTC.

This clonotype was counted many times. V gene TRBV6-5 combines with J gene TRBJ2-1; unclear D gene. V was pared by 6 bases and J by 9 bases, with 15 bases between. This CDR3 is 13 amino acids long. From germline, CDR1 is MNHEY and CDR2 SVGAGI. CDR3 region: CASSITNPGEQFF. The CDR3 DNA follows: TGTGCCAGCAGCATTACTAATCCGGGTGAGCAGTTCTTC.

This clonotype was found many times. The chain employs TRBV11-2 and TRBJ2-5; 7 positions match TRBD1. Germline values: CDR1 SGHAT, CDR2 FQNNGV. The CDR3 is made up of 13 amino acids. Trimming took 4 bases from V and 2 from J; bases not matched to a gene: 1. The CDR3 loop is CASSWGQQETQYF. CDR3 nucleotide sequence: TGTGCCAGCAGCTGGGGACAGCAAGAGACCCAGTACTTC.

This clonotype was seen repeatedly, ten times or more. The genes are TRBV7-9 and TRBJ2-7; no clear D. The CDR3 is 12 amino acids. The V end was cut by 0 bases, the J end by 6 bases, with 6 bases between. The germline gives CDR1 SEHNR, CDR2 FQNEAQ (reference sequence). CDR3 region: CASSLAPCEQYF. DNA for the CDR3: TGTGCCAGCAGCTTAGCCCCCTGCGAGCAGTACTTC.

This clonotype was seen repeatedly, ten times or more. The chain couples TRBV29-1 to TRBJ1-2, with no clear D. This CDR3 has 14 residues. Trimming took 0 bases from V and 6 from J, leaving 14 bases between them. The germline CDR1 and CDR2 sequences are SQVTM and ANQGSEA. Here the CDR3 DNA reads TGCAGCGTTGAAGACTGGCCCCCGTCCGATGGCTACACCTTC. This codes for CSVEDWPPSDGYTF.